Sequencing of this T cell receptor beta chain was carried out in a study of T cell responses to AZD1222 COVID-19 vaccine. About this clone itself: Its antigen remains unknown.

Study-wide results and limits: CD4 TCRs associated with vaccination spanned spike, dominating at 160-218 and 743-854.

Profiling relied on immunoSEQ multiplex PCR, and the TCRdb table lists in-frame clones only, not all of them. The repertoire holds some 93,000 clones, 88% seen once, with over 10% in the top ten. In germline, CDR1 is MNHEY, CDR2 SMNVEV (reference sequence). V was shortened by 6 bases and J by 0 bases, with 6 bases between the two germline ends. The CDR3 is made up of 12 amino acids. Here the sequenced sample was peripheral blood, taken 28 days after the second AZD1222 dose. This TCR was recovered from an adult who received the AZD1222 COVID-19 vaccine. The chain links TRBV27 to TRBJ2-7; no clear D gene. This CDR3 is CASRLSSYEQYF. The CDR3 DNA reads TGTGCCAGCAGACTTTCCTCCTACGAGCAGTACTTC.